Sequencing of this TCR beta chain was carried out in a study of blood T cell repertoires in COVID-19. Per the original methods: Reference gene primers were amplified, and this amplification served to estimate nucleated cell counts. Libraries were prepared by immunoSEQ multiplex PCR; TCRdb keeps only in-frame clonotypes and omits some of them. D and trimming were read from the DNA, whereas the V and J calls and clone size are those reported in that table. The data hold some 77,000 clones, with roughly 90% observed a single time. This CDR3 contains 19 residues. This TCR was sampled from a woman of 80 years or more with active or convalescent COVID-19. The material sequenced was peripheral blood. The rearrangement links TRBV21-1 to TRBJ2-6; TRBD1 reflects the table's D call only, with no check against the DNA. TRBV21-1 has pseudogene status. DNA for the CDR3: TGTGCCAGCAGCAAATTCGGACATCCTCGAGGCTCTGGGGCCAACGTCCTGACTTTC. Translation gives CASSKFGHPRGSGANVLTF.